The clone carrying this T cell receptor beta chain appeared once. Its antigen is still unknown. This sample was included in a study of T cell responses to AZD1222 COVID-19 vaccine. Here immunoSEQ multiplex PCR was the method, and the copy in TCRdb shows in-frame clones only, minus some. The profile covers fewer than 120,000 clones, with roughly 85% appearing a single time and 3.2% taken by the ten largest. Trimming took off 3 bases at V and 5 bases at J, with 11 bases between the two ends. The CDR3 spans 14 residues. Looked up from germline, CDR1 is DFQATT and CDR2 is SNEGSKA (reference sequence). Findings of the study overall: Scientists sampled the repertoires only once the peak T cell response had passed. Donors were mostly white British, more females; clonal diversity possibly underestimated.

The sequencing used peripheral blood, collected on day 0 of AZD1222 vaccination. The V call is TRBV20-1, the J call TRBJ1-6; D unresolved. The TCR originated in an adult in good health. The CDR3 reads CSASSRTDNSPLHF. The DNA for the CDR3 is TGCAGTGCTAGTTCGCGGACCGATAATTCACCCCTCCACTTT.